The T cell receptor beta chain under discussion was sequenced for a study of T cells in narcolepsy. Whole-study context: Enrolled donors included narcolepsy type 1 or type 2 patients and healthy controls. Findings and limits, study-wide: Comparing one patient's CSF and blood CD4+ clonotypes highlighted HCRT- and TRIB2-specific autoreactive clonotypes. Healthy controls reportedly lacked the autoreactive clonotypes serially found in patients' blood. Autoreactive clone sequences were missing from some blood memory CD4+ repertoires.

The CDR3 runs 13 residues. Germline V lookup: CDR1 MNHEY, CDR2 SMNVEV (reference sequence). The germline V and J ends were trimmed by 3 bases and 1 base, with 6 bases remaining between them. The repertoire was sequenced with immunoSEQ multiplex PCR; TCRdb's copy has only in-frame clones and lacks some. The sample includes about 20,000 clones, 75% to 90% of them seen just once. This clone is labeled as medium-sized. Its antigen is not known. The sample consisted of memory (CD45RA-) CD4+ T cells from blood. V and J are TRBV27 and TRBJ1-2; D remains unclear. The sequence came from a human donor in good health. CDR3 sequence: CASSFEGNYGYTF. The CDR3 DNA reads as TGTGCCAGCAGTTTTGAGGGTAACTATGGCTACACCTTC.